The present T cell receptor beta chain was sequenced within a study of T cells in Graves' hyperthyroidism and ophthalmopathy. Fresh peripheral blood, 10 ml, yielded the PBMCs. TCR beta CDR3 region amplification was performed from RNA transcripts. With the HTBI primer set, the TCR CDR3 went through a first round of RT-PCR. TCRdb analysed the multiplex PCR reads with MiXCR anew, one entry per CDR3 protein. Altogether some 770,000 distinct CDR3 sequences are present, 15% to 20% being singletons, with the ten largest covering under 9.5%. Trimming stripped 0 bases from V and 6 bases from J, with 8 bases between. The CDR3 consists of 13 residues. This clonotype appeared many times.

Sequencing input: blood. The TCR comes from a man aged 18-30 years with Graves' hyperthyroidism. This sequence joins TRBV6-7 and TRBJ1-1, with D maybe TRBD1 (5 bases). TRBV6-7 is filed as an ORF, its function uncertain. In DNA form, the CDR3 reads TGTGCCAGCAGTTACTCTCAGGGTGCTGAAGCTTTCTTT. This gives the protein CASSYSQGAEAFF.